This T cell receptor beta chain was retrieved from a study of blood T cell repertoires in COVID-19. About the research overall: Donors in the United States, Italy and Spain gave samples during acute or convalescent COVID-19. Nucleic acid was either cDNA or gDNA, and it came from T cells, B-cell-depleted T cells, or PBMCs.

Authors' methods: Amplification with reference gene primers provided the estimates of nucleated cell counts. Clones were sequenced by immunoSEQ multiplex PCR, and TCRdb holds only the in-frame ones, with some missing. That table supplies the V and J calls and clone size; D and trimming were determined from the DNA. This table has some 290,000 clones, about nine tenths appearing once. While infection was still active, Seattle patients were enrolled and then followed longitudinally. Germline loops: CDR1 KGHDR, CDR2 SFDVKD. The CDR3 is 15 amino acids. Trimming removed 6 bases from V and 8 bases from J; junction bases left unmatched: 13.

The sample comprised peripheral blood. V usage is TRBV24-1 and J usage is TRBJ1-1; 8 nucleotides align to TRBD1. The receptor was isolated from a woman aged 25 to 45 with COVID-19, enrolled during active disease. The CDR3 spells CATSQPGQEPVEAFF. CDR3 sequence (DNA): TGTGCCACCAGTCAACCGGGACAGGAACCCGTCGAAGCTTTCTTT.